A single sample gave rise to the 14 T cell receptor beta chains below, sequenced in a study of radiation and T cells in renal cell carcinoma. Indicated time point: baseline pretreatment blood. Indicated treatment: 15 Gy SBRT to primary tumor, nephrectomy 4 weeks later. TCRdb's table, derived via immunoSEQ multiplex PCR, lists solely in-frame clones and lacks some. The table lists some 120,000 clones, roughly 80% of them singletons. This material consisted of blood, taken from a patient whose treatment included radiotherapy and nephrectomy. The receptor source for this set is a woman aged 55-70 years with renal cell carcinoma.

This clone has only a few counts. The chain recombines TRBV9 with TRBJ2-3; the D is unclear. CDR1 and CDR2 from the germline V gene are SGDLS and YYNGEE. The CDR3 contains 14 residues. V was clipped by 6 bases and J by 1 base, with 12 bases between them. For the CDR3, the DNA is TGTGCCAGCAACGTTGGCGCAGGCACAGATACGCAGTATTTT. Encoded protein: CASNVGAGTDTQYF.

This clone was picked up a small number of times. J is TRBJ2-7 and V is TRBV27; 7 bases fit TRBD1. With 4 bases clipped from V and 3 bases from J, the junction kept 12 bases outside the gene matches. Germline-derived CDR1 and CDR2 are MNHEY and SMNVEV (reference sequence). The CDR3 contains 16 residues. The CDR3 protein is CASSSNSGGRVYEQYF. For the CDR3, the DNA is TGTGCCAGCAGTTCAAATTCAGGGGGTAGGGTCTACGAGCAGTACTTC.

Here the CDR3 DNA reads TGCGCCAGCAGCCAAGGAACGCCTTGGGAGCTGTTTTTT. It is translated as CASSQGTPWELFF. This chain joins TRBV4-1 and TRBJ2-2, with D unclear. The V gene lost 1 base and the J gene lost 9 bases, with 9 bases spanning the gap. Per germline, CDR1 MGHRA and CDR2 YSYEKL. This CDR3 has 13 residues.

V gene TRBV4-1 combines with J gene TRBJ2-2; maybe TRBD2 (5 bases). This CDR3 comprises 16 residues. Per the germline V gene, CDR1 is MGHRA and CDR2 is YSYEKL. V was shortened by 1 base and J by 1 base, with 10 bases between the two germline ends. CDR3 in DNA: TGCGCCAGCAGCCAAGGAGGGCATATGAACACCGGGGAGCTGTTTTTT. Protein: CASSQGGHMNTGELFF.

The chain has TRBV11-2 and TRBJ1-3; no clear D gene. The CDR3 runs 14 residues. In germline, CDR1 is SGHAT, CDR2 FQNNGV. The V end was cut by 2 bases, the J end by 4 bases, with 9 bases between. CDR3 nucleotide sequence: TGTGCCAGCAGCTTAACTCGTCACGGAAACACCATATATTTT. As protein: CASSLTRHGNTIYF. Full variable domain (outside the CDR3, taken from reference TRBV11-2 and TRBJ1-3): EAGVAQSPRYKIIEKRQSVAFWCNPISGHATLYWYQQILGQGPKLLIQFQNNGVVDDSQLPKDRFSAERLKGVDSTLKIQPAKLEDSAVYLCASSLTRHGNTIYFGEGSWLTVV.

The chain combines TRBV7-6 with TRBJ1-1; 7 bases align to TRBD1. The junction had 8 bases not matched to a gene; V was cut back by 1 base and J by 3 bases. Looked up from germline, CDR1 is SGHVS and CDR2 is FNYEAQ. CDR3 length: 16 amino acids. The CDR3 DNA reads TGTGCCAGCAGCTTAGAGGGGGCAGGAGCGGACACTGAAGCTTTCTTT. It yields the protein CASSLEGAGADTEAFF.

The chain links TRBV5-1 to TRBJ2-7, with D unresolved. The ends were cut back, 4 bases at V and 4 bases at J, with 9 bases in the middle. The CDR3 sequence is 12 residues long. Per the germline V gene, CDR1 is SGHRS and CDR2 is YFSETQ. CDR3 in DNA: TGCGCCAGCAGCCCCAGTAGATACGAGCAGTACTTC. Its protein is CASSPSRYEQYF. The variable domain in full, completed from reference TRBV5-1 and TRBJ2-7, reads KAGVTQTPRYLIKTRGQQVTLSCSPISGHRSVSWYQQTPGQGLQFLFEYFSETQRNKGNFPGRFSGRQFSNSRSEMNVSTLELGDSALYLCASSPSRYEQYFGPGTRLTVT.

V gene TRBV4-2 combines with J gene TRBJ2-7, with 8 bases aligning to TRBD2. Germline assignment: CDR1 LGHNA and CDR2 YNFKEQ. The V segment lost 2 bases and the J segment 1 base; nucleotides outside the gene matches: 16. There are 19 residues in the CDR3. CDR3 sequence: CASSQRISPGIAGSYEQYF. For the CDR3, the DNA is TGTGCCAGCAGCCAACGAATCTCCCCCGGGATAGCGGGATCCTACGAGCAGTACTTC.

The CDR3 DNA sequence: TGTGCCAGCAGCTTAGACTCAATCTACGAGCAGTACTTC. It specifies CASSLDSIYEQYF. The chain recombines TRBV11-2 with TRBJ2-7, with D hard to call. This CDR3 comprises 13 residues. The germline V and J ends were trimmed by 0 bases and 3 bases, with 6 bases remaining between them. In germline, CDR1 is SGHAT, CDR2 FQNNGV.

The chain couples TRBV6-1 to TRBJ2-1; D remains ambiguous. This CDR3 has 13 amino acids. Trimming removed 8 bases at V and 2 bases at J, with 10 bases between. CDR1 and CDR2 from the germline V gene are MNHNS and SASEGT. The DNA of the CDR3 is TGTGCCAGCTCCCCCGGCCCCTACAATGAGCAGTTCTTC. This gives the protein CASSPGPYNEQFF.

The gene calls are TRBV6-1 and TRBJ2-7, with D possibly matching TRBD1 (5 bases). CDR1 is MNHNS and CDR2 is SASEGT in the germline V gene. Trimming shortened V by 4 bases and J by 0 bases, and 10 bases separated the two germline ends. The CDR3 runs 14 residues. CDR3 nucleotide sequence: TGTGCCAGCAGTGGCGACAGAAGCTCCTACGAGCAGTACTTC. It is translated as CASSGDRSSYEQYF.

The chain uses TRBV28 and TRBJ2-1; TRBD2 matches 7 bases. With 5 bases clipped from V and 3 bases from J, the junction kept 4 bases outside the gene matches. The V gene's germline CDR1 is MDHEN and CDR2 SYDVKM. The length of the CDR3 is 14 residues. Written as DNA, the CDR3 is TGTGCCAGCAGTCTGGGGGGGGGCTACAATGAGCAGTTCTTC. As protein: CASSLGGGYNEQFF.

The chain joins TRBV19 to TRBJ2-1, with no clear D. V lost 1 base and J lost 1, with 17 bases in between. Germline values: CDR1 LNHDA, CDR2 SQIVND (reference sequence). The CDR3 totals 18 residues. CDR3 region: CASSIGTRLEGSYNEQFF. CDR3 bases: TGTGCCAGTAGTATAGGTACCCGTTTAGAAGGATCCTACAATGAGCAGTTCTTC.

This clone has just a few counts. The CDR3 sequence is CASRPTLGTEAFF. CDR3 nucleotide sequence: TGTGCCAGCAGACCAACGTTGGGCACTGAAGCTTTCTTT. The chain couples TRBV27 to TRBJ1-1; D not resolved. The CDR3 is 13 amino acids. CDR1 is MNHEY, CDR2 SMNVEV, per germline (reference sequence). The V and J ends lost 6 bases and 4 bases respectively, with 12 bases between them.